The present T cell receptor (beta chain) was sequenced within a study of cytomegalovirus exposure and HLA in healthy donors. On the study more broadly: As an earlier analysis found, around 190 million T cells yielded over 95 million unique TCR beta sequences. Study observations and caveats: Associated with HLA alleles at 0.05 false discovery rate in a later analysis were 17,000 or so TCR beta sequences. In an earlier analysis, about 87% or about 30%: the productive usage of most TCR beta V segments.

V was pared by 6 bases and J by 4 bases, with 9 bases between. CDR3 length: 13 residues. Per germline, CDR1 MNHEY and CDR2 SVGAGI. About this clone: Its matching antigen is unknown.

In the PCR, 60 Vbeta and 13 Jbeta primers were used. Generated by immunoSEQ multiplex PCR, the TCRdb table keeps only in-frame clones and is missing some. The data contain tens of thousands of clones, about four fifths of them singletons. At collection, donors were nominally healthy, but unrecorded immune exposures were probable. The sample taken for sequencing was PBMCs. The chain recombines TRBV6-5 with TRBJ2-2, with no clear D. The clonotype comes from a man in his fifties or sixties in good health and CMV-seronegative. In DNA form, the CDR3 reads TGTGCCAGCAGCCCCGTGGCCACCGGGGAGCTGTTTTTT. Amino acids: CASSPVATGELFF.